The following is a T cell receptor beta chain sequence with its context. Its target is not known. CDR1 is SGHVS and CDR2 is FQNEAQ in the germline V gene. The V end lost 5 bases, the J end lost 0 bases, and 15 bases lay between the germline ends. This CDR3 is 16 amino acids long. The study ran its PCR with 60 Vbeta and 13 Jbeta primers. Per the original methods: It was a later analysis that counted 83 million or so unique TCR beta chains, of which some 10 million were shared. TCRdb keeps only in-frame clones here, not all; method: immunoSEQ multiplex PCR. The V and J calls and clone size come from that table; D and trimming were worked out from the DNA. This sample has 200,000 or so clones, with roughly 80% found just once. The sample belongs to a study of cytomegalovirus exposure and HLA in healthy donors. The study, taken as a whole, reports: Cytomegalovirus status was reportedly diagnosed by the classifier with high sensitivity and specificity. Across HLA loci, a later analysis found differing TCR association rates, with DRB1 most and HLA-C fewest. The study reported that TCR beta sequences accurately predicted HLA-A and HLA-B alleles in most subjects.

The sequencing sample was made of PBMCs. The J gene is TRBJ2-3, the V gene TRBV7-8, with D possibly TRBD2 on 6 matching bases. The receptor comes from a male donor in good health and CMV-seronegative. The CDR3 DNA reads TGTGCCAGCAGCGTCGTCGGGGGATCTAGCACAGATACGCAGTATTTT. This codes for CASSVVGGSSTDTQYF.